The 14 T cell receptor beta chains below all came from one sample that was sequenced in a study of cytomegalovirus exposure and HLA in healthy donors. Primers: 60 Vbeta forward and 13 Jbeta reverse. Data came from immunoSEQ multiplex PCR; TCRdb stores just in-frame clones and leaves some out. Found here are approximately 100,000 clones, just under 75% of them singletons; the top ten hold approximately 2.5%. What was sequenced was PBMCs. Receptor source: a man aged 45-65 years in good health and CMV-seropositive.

The CDR3 loop is CASSFRFRGQGARPSYEQYF. CDR3 in DNA: TGTGCCAGCAGCTTTAGATTTAGGGGACAGGGGGCTAGACCTTCCTACGAGCAGTACTTC. V and J are TRBV5-8 and TRBJ2-7, with 12 bases that match TRBD1. With 2 bases clipped from V and 1 base from J, the junction kept 16 bases outside the gene matches. CDR1 and CDR2 from the germline V gene are SGHTS and YDEGEE. The CDR3 contains 20 residues.

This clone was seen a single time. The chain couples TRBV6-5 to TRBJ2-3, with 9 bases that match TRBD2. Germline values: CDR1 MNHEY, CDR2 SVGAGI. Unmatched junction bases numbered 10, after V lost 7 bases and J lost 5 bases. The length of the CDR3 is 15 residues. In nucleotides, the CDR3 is TGTGCCAGCAAGTGGCGGGGGGGCCCAGAAGATACGCAGTATTTT. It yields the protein CASKWRGGPEDTQYF.

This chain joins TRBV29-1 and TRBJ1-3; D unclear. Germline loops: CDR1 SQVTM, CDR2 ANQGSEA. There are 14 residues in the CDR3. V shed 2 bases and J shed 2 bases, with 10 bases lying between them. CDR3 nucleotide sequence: TGCAGCGTTGAACGACTCGAACCTGGAAACACCATATATTTT. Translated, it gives CSVERLEPGNTIYF.

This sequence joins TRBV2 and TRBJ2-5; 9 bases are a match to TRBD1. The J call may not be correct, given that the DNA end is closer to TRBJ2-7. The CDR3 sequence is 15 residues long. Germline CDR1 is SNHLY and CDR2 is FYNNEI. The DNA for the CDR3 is TGTGCCAGCAGTGAGAAGGGACAGGGACAATACGAGCAGTACTTC. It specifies CASSEKGQGQYEQYF.

The CDR3 is CASRPGPAKNIQYF. CDR3 DNA: TGTGCCAGCAGGCCCGGTCCAGCCAAAAACATTCAGTACTTC. This chain links TRBV6-1 with TRBJ2-4; no clear D. The ends were cut back, 6 bases at V and 0 bases at J, with 9 bases in the middle. This CDR3 is 14 amino acids long. Germline loops: CDR1 MNHNS, CDR2 SASEGT.

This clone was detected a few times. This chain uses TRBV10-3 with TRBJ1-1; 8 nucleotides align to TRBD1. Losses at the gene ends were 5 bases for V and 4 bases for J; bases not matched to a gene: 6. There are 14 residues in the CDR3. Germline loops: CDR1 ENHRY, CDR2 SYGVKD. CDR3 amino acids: CAISTTGAGTEAFF. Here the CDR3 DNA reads TGTGCCATCAGTACGACAGGGGCCGGCACTGAAGCTTTCTTT.

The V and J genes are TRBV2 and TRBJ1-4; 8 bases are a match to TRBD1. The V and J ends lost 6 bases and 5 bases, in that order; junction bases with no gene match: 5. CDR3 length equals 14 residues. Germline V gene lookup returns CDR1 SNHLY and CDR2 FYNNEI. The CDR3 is CASSGTGPNEKLFF. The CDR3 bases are TGTGCCAGCAGCGGGACAGGCCCAAATGAAAAACTGTTTTTT.

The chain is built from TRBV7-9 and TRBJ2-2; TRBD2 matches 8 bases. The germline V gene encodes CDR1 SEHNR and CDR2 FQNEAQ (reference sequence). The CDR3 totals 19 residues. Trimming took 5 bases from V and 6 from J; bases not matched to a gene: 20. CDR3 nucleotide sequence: TGTGCCAGCAGCCAACAAGCGGGGGAGGCGGGATCTATCTCCGGGGAGCTGTTTTTT. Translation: CASSQQAGEAGSISGELFF. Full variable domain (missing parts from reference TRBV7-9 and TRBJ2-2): DTGVSQNPRHKITKRGQNVTFRCDPISEHNRLYWYRQTLGQGPEFLTYFQNEAQLEKSRLLSDRFSAERPKGSFSTLEIQRTEQGDSAMYLCASSQQAGEAGSISGELFFGEGSRLTVL.

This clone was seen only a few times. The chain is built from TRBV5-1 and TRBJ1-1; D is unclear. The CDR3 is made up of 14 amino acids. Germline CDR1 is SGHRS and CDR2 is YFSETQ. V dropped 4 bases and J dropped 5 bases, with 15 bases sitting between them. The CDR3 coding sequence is TGCGCCAGCAGCGAGTCACAAACGGGGACTGAAGCTTTCTTT. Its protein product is CASSESQTGTEAFF.

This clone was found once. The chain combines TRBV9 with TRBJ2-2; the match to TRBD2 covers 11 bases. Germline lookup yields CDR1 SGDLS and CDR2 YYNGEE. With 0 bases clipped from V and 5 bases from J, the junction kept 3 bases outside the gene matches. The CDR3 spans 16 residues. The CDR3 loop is CASSVVAGGQTGELFF. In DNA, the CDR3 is TGTGCCAGCAGCGTAGTAGCGGGGGGGCAAACCGGGGAGCTGTTTTTT.

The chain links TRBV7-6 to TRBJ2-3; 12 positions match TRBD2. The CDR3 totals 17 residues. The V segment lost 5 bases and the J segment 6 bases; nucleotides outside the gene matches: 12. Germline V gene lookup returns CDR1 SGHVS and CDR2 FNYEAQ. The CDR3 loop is CASSSLLAGGLSDTQYF. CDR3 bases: TGTGCCAGCAGCAGCCTCCTAGCGGGGGGGCTTTCTGATACGCAGTATTTT.

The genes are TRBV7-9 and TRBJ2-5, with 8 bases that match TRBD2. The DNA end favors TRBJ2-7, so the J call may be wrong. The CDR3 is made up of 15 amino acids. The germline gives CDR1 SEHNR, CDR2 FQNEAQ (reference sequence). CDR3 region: CASSSPGLVVDEQYF. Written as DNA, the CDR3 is TGTGCCAGCAGCTCCCCGGGACTAGTCGTCGACGAGCAGTACTTC.

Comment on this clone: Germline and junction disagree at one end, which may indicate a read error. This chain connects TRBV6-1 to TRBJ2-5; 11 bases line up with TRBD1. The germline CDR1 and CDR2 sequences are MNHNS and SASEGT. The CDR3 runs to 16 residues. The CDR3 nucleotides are TGTGCCAGCAGAGAAGGGGACAGGGGGATCGGGGAGACCCAGTACTTC. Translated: CASREGDRGIGETQYF.

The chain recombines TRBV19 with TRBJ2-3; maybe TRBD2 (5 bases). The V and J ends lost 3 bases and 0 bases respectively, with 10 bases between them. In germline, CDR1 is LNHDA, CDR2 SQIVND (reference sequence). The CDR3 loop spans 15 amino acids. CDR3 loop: CASSMRTGSTDTQYF. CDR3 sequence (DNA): TGTGCCAGTAGTATGCGGACGGGGAGCACAGATACGCAGTATTTT.